These 16 T cell receptor beta chains were sequenced from one sample in a study of T cells expressing NK-cell markers. TCRdb reprocessed the 5' RACE reads and reports one entry per CDR3 protein, with no DNA. In all, the sample yields some 500,000 distinct CDR3 sequences. Sequencing was done on a sample of blood T cells: a sorted CD56 or NKG2C T cell subset, CD4+ or CD8+ T cells, or bulk PBMC T cells (not recorded which). These receptors were taken from a woman aged 45-60 years in good health.

V and J are TRBV11-2 and TRBJ1-2; lacking DNA, the TRBD1 call made by TCRdb goes unchecked. The CDR3 contains 15 residues. Germline assignment: CDR1 SGHAT and CDR2 FQNNGV. The CDR3 reads CASSLSGGVSYGYTF.

J is TRBJ2-5 and V is TRBV5-1; as DNA is missing, the TRBD1 call by TCRdb cannot be tested. The length of the CDR3 is 14 residues. Germline V gene lookup returns CDR1 SGHRS and CDR2 YFSETQ. Here the CDR3 reads CASSLGQFGKTQYF.

This chain joins TRBV4-2 and TRBJ2-1; without DNA, the TCRdb call of TRBD2 cannot be checked. In germline, CDR1 is LGHNA, CDR2 YNFKEQ. The CDR3 contains 17 residues. CDR3 protein: CASSLAPVDSGGGEQFF.

V usage is TRBV5-1 and J usage is TRBJ2-3; lacking DNA, the TRBD2 call made by TCRdb goes unchecked. CDR3 length: 17 amino acids. Germline lookup yields CDR1 SGHRS and CDR2 YFSETQ. The CDR3 loop reads CASSLGTSGRTTDTQYF.

The rearrangement joins TRBV20-1 to TRBJ1-5; the D call of TRBD1 rests on TCRdb alone, since no DNA is present to check it. Germline CDR1 reads DFQATT; CDR2 reads SNEGSKA (reference sequence). The CDR3 spans 16 residues. This chain's CDR3 is CSALGQGDQSNQPQHF.

The V call is TRBV2, the J call TRBJ2-1; TCRdb's D gene call, TRBD2, goes unchecked for lack of DNA. The CDR3 length is 17 residues. Germline lookup yields CDR1 SNHLY and CDR2 FYNNEI. CDR3 in amino acids: CASSTGPTVTSGNEQFF.

The rearrangement uses TRBV20-1 and TRBJ2-1. The CDR3 spans 13 residues. Germline V CDR1 and CDR2: DFQATT, SNEGSKA (reference sequence). CDR3 region: CSAKARLYNEQFF.

This chain uses TRBV12-3 or TRBV12-4 with TRBJ2-3; absent DNA, TCRdb's TRBD2 call cannot be checked. The CDR3 sequence is 15 residues long. CDR3 sequence reads: CASILASGSADTQYF.

The chain has TRBV20-1 and TRBJ2-5; the D call of TRBD1 rests on TCRdb alone, since no DNA is present to check it. CDR1 is DFQATT, CDR2 SNEGSKA, per germline (reference sequence). The CDR3 loop spans 14 amino acids. CDR3 region: CSAGLTGLQETQYF.

This chain uses TRBV24-1 with TRBJ2-1; absent DNA, TCRdb's TRBD2 call cannot be checked. The CDR3 contains 14 residues. Germline V lookup: CDR1 KGHDR, CDR2 SFDVKD. CDR3 sequence reads: CATSDHLQGPEQFF.

V gene TRBV9 combines with J gene TRBJ2-1. The CDR3 consists of 13 residues. Germline CDR1 and CDR2: SGDLS and YYNGEE. The CDR3 loop reads CASSVEDYNEQFF.

The chain has TRBV11-3 and TRBJ2-3; TCRdb's D call of TRBD2 is untestable without DNA. The CDR3 contains 18 residues. Germline assignment: CDR1 SGHNT and CDR2 YENEEA. CDR3 sequence: CASSWGLAGNSGTDTQYF.

The chain joins TRBV19 to TRBJ2-1; TCRdb's D call of TRBD2 is untestable without DNA. The CDR3 has 15 residues. Germline assignment: CDR1 LNHDA and CDR2 SQIVND (reference sequence). This chain's CDR3 is CASSQAGPLYNEQFF.

CDR3 in amino acids: CASSFWGQDQETQYF. The chain uses TRBV5-1 and TRBJ2-5; TCRdb outputs TRBD1, but without DNA this stays unchecked. Per germline, CDR1 SGHRS and CDR2 YFSETQ. The CDR3 loop spans 15 amino acids.

This chain joins TRBV28 and TRBJ1-1. CDR1 is MDHEN, CDR2 SYDVKM, per germline. This CDR3 is built from 14 residues. CDR3 sequence: CASRGLSRSTEAFF.

The rearrangement joins TRBV12-3 or TRBV12-4 to TRBJ2-1; no DNA is available, so the TRBD2 call from TCRdb remains unchecked. The CDR3 sequence is 16 residues long. CDR3 amino acids: CASSSSGLATYNEQFF.